The rows below give T cell receptor beta chains drawn from one sample of a study of shared clonotypes between healthy human individuals. Data came from immunoSEQ multiplex PCR; TCRdb stores just in-frame clones and leaves some out. The sample includes about 2.2 million clones, over 85% seen only once; the top ten take less than 2%. Sequences were obtained from naive CD8+ T cells from PBMCs. The source of these receptors is a man aged 18 to 35 in good health. Some clones in this sample may be carry-over from other donors' samples. CDR3s include the opening cysteine and the closing phenylalanine or tryptophan. The D gene is left open where the match is weak. Part of the rows lack a size; the others show once, few, many or a class for expanded clones.

j_gene: TRBJ2-7; abundance: -; v_gene: TRBV7-6; d_gene: -; CDR3nt: TGTGCCAGCAGCTTAGCGTCGCCGGAGGGGCGAATGGGCGAGCAGTACTTC; CDR3aa: CASSLASPEGRMGEQYF
j_gene: TRBJ2-7; abundance: -; v_gene: TRBV7-9; d_gene: -; CDR3nt: TGTGCCAGCAGCTCAGCTGGAGCAATAAACGGGGCCGTTCACTACGAGCAGTACTTC; CDR3aa: CASSSAGAINGAVHYEQYF
j_gene: TRBJ2-1; abundance: -; v_gene: TRBV28; d_gene: TRBD2; CDR3nt: TGTGCCAGCAGCCGACTACTAGCGGGAGGGGACAATGAGCAGTTCTTC; CDR3aa: CASSRLLAGGDNEQFF
j_gene: TRBJ1-1; abundance: -; v_gene: TRBV28; d_gene: -; CDR3nt: TGTGCCAGCAGTTTGTATTCTGGGAACACTGAAGCTTTCTTT; CDR3aa: CASSLYSGNTEAFF
j_gene: TRBJ1-2; abundance: -; v_gene: TRBV29-1; d_gene: -; CDR3nt: TGCAGCGTTGACTTGAACTATGGCTACACCTTC; CDR3aa: CSVDLNYGYTF
j_gene: TRBJ2-1; abundance: -; v_gene: TRBV7-9; d_gene: TRBD2; CDR3nt: TGTGCCAGCACCCCTAGCGGGAGGTTACGCAATGAGCAGTTCTTC; CDR3aa: CASTPSGRLRNEQFF
j_gene: TRBJ2-1; abundance: -; v_gene: TRBV5-1; d_gene: -; CDR3nt: TGCGCCAGCAGCTCAGGGTACAATGAGCAGTTCTTC; CDR3aa: CASSSGYNEQFF
j_gene: TRBJ1-1; abundance: -; v_gene: TRBV19; d_gene: -; CDR3nt: TGTGCCAGTAGTGTTGGGTCCTACATGAACACTGAAGCTTTCTTT; CDR3aa: CASSVGSYMNTEAFF
j_gene: TRBJ1-1; abundance: -; v_gene: TRBV6-5; d_gene: -; CDR3nt: TGTGCCAGCGCGGACCGCGCCAAGAACACTGAAGCTTTCTTT; CDR3aa: CASADRAKNTEAFF
j_gene: TRBJ2-2; abundance: -; v_gene: TRBV29-1; d_gene: -; CDR3nt: TGCAGCTTAAGGACGGCGAACACCGGGGAGCTGTTTTTT; CDR3aa: CSLRTANTGELFF
j_gene: TRBJ2-1; abundance: -; v_gene: TRBV10-2; d_gene: -; CDR3nt: TGCGCCAGCAGAAACAATGAGCAGTTCTTC; CDR3aa: CASRNNEQFF
j_gene: TRBJ1-1; abundance: -; v_gene: TRBV5-4; d_gene: -; CDR3nt: TGTGCCAGCAGCTTAAAGGCAAAAAAGAACACTGAAGCTTTCTTT; CDR3aa: CASSLKAKKNTEAFF
j_gene: TRBJ1-6; abundance: -; v_gene: TRBV7-9; d_gene: -; CDR3nt: TGTGCCAGCAGCTTTCCCGACAGTTTGAGGACACCCCTCCACTTT; CDR3aa: CASSFPDSLRTPLHF
j_gene: TRBJ2-7; abundance: -; v_gene: TRBV4-1; d_gene: TRBD2; CDR3nt: TGCGCCAGCAGCCAAGTTCGGCTAGCGGGAGTGATCAGCCACGAGCAGTACTTC; CDR3aa: CASSQVRLAGVISHEQYF
j_gene: TRBJ2-7; abundance: -; v_gene: TRBV10-3; d_gene: TRBD2; CDR3nt: TGTGCCATCAGTGGTTCGCTTGGCGGGGGGAACTACGAGCAGTACTTC; CDR3aa: CAISGSLGGGNYEQYF
j_gene: TRBJ1-1; abundance: once; v_gene: TRBV18; d_gene: TRBD1; CDR3nt: TGTGCCAGCTCACCCAGGACAGGGAAGAACACTGAAGCTTTCTTT; CDR3aa: CASSPRTGKNTEAFF
j_gene: TRBJ1-5; abundance: -; v_gene: TRBV25-1; d_gene: -; CDR3nt: TGTGCCAGCAGTGAATTGGGGAGGGAGCCCCAGCATTTT; CDR3aa: CASSELGREPQHF
j_gene: TRBJ1-2; abundance: -; v_gene: TRBV6-5; d_gene: -; CDR3nt: TGTGCCAGCACTCACGGTGGAGGCTACACCTTC; CDR3aa: CASTHGGGYTF
j_gene: TRBJ2-1; abundance: -; v_gene: TRBV7-3; d_gene: -; CDR3nt: TGTGCCAGCAGCCCGAATGGGGGTAGCGGCTCCTACAATGAGCAGTTCTTC; CDR3aa: CASSPNGGSGSYNEQFF
j_gene: TRBJ2-5; abundance: -; v_gene: TRBV7-8; d_gene: -; CDR3nt: TGTGCCAGCAGCTTAGTCGGCAGCCGACTGGGGGCCCAGTACTTC; CDR3aa: CASSLVGSRLGAQYF
j_gene: TRBJ2-7; abundance: -; v_gene: TRBV6-1; d_gene: -; CDR3nt: TGTGCCAGCAGTCTCAGGGGCTTCAGCTCCTACGAGCAGTACTTC; CDR3aa: CASSLRGFSSYEQYF
j_gene: TRBJ2-7; abundance: -; v_gene: TRBV19; d_gene: -; CDR3nt: TGTGCCAGTAGTATCGGGCTCTCCTCCTACGAGCAGTACTTC; CDR3aa: CASSIGLSSYEQYF
j_gene: TRBJ2-1; abundance: -; v_gene: TRBV5-6; d_gene: -; CDR3nt: TGTGCCAGCAGCGACAGTTACAATGAGCAGTTCTTC; CDR3aa: CASSDSYNEQFF
j_gene: TRBJ1-2; abundance: -; v_gene: TRBV4-1; d_gene: -; CDR3nt: TGCGCCAGCAGCCAAGATCCTGGGGGGTATTGGGGCTACACCTTC; CDR3aa: CASSQDPGGYWGYTF
j_gene: TRBJ2-3; abundance: -; v_gene: TRBV6-5; d_gene: -; CDR3nt: TGTGCCAGCAGTTCTCTGACTAGTTGGGTAGATACGCAGTATTTT; CDR3aa: CASSSLTSWVDTQYF
j_gene: TRBJ2-7; abundance: -; v_gene: TRBV30; d_gene: -; CDR3nt: TGTGCCTGGAGTCCGGGGCTCTACGAGCAGTACTTC; CDR3aa: CAWSPGLYEQYF
j_gene: TRBJ2-7; abundance: -; v_gene: TRBV19; d_gene: -; CDR3nt: TGTGCCAGTAGTACGTTCCGGGACTCCTACGAGCAGTACTTC; CDR3aa: CASSTFRDSYEQYF
j_gene: TRBJ1-3; abundance: -; v_gene: TRBV7-6; d_gene: TRBD1; CDR3nt: TGTGCCAGCAGCCCGCTAGAAGTCACAGGGGACACCATATATTTT; CDR3aa: CASSPLEVTGDTIYF
j_gene: TRBJ1-2; abundance: -; v_gene: TRBV7-9; d_gene: -; CDR3nt: TGTGCCAGCAGCTTAGACGGGACCCTGGCCGGCTACACCTTC; CDR3aa: CASSLDGTLAGYTF
j_gene: TRBJ1-1; abundance: -; v_gene: TRBV6-5; d_gene: -; CDR3nt: TGTGCCAGCAGTTACTGGAGGGGGTCGGAGGCTTTCTTT; CDR3aa: CASSYWRGSEAFF
j_gene: TRBJ2-7; abundance: once; v_gene: TRBV5-1; d_gene: TRBD2; CDR3nt: TGCGCCAGCAGCTTGGAAGCGGGGGCCTCCTACGAGCAGTACTTC; CDR3aa: CASSLEAGASYEQYF
j_gene: TRBJ2-3; abundance: -; v_gene: TRBV28; d_gene: -; CDR3nt: TGTGCCAGCAGACCGGGACGTTACACAGATACGCAGTATTTT; CDR3aa: CASRPGRYTDTQYF
j_gene: TRBJ1-1; abundance: few; v_gene: TRBV27; d_gene: -; CDR3nt: TGTGCCAGCAGTTTATTCCAGGGGAACACTGAAGCTTTCTTT; CDR3aa: CASSLFQGNTEAFF
j_gene: TRBJ2-1; abundance: -; v_gene: TRBV4-2; d_gene: TRBD2; CDR3nt: TGTGCCAGCAGCCAAGACCCAGCGGGAGTCTACAATGAGCAGTTCTTC; CDR3aa: CASSQDPAGVYNEQFF
j_gene: TRBJ1-2; abundance: -; v_gene: TRBV28; d_gene: -; CDR3nt: TGTGCCAGCAGTTTATATATGGAAACCCCTATGCGTTACACCTTC; CDR3aa: CASSLYMETPMRYTF
j_gene: TRBJ2-3; abundance: -; v_gene: TRBV28; d_gene: -; CDR3nt: TGTGCCAGCAGTCAAGGGGTTGGCACAGATACGCAGTATTTT; CDR3aa: CASSQGVGTDTQYF